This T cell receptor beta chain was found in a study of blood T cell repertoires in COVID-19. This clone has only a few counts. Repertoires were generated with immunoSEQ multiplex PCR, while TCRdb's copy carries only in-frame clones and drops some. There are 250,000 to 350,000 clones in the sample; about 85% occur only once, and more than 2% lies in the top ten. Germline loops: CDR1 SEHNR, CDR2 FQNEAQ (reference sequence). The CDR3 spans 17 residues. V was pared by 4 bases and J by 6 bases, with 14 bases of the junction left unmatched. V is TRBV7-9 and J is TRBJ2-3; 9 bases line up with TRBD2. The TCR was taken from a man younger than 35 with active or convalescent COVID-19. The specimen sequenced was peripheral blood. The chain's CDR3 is CASSSRVGSGGSDTQYF. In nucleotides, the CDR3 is TGTGCCAGCAGCTCCCGCGTGGGTAGCGGGGGTTCGGATACGCAGTATTTT. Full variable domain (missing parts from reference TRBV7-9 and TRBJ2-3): DTGVSQNPRHKITKRGQNVTFRCDPISEHNRLYWYRQTLGQGPEFLTYFQNEAQLEKSRLLSDRFSAERPKGSFSTLEIQRTEQGDSAMYLCASSSRVGSGGSDTQYFGPGTRLTVL.